This T cell receptor beta chain was identified during a study of blood T cell repertoires in COVID-19. Turning to the study itself: Samples representing acute and convalescent COVID-19 were sourced from the United States, Italy and Spain.

TCRdb's copy holds only in-frame clones and misses some; the assay was immunoSEQ multiplex PCR. Of about 230,000 clones listed, approximately 80% are singletons. Trimming removed 8 bases from V and 4 bases from J; junction bases left unmatched: 8. Germline V gene lookup returns CDR1 MNHEY and CDR2 SVGAGI. The CDR3 runs 14 residues. This TCR was recovered from a man in his forties or fifties with acute or convalescent COVID-19. The chain has TRBV6-5 and TRBJ2-1, with 7 bases identical to TRBD2. Material for sequencing was peripheral blood. The DNA for the CDR3 is TGTGCCAGCGGGGGAGGGCCGGGGTACAATGAGCAGTTCTTC. This codes for CASGGGPGYNEQFF.